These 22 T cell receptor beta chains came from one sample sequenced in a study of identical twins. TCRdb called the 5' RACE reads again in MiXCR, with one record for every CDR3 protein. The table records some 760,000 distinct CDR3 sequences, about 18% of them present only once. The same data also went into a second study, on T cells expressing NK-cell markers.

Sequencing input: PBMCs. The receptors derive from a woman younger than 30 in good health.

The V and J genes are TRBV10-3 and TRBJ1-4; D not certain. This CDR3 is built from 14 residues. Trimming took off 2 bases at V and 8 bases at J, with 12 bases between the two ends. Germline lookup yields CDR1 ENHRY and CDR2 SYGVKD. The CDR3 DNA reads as TGTGCCATCAGTGAGGGCCGCATAAGGGAAAAACTGTTTTTT. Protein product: CAISEGRIREKLFF.

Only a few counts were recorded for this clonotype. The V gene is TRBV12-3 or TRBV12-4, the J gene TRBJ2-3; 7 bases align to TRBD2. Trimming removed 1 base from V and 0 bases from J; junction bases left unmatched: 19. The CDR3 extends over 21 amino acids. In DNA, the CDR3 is TGTGCCAGCAGTTTAGGAGTGGCTAGCGGCCCCAACGGCGGTAGCACAGATACGCAGTATTTT. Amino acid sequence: CASSLGVASGPNGGSTDTQYF.

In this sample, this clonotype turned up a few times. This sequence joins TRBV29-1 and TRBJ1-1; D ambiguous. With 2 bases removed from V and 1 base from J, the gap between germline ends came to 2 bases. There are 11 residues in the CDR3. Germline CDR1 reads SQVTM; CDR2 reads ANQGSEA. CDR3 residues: CSVEKNTEAFF. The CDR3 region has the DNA TGCAGCGTTGAAAAGAACACTGAAGCTTTCTTT.

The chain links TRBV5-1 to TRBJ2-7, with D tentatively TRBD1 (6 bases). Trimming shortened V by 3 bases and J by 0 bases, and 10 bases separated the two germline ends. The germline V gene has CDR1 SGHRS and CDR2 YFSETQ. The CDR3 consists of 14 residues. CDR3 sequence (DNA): TGCGCCAGCAGCTCCGGACAGCCCTCCTACGAGCAGTACTTC. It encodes CASSSGQPSYEQYF.

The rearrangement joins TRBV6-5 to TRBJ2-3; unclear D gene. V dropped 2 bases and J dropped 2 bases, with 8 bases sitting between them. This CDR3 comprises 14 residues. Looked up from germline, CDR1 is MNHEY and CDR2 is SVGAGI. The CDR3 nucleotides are TGTGCCAGCAGTTACGGAGAGACCACAGATACGCAGTATTTT. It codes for CASSYGETTDTQYF.

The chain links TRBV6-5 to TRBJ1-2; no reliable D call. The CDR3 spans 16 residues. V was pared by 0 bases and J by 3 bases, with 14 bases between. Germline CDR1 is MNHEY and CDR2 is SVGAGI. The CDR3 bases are TGTGCCAGCAGTTACTCGGCAGATACCCACTACTATGGCTACACCTTC. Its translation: CASSYSADTHYYGYTF.

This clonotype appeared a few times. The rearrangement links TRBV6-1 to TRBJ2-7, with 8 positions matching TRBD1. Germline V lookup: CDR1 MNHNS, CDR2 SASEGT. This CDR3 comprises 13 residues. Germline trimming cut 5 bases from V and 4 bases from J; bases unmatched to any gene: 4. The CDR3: CASSPGGKYEQYF. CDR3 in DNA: TGTGCCAGCAGTCCAGGGGGCAAGTACGAGCAGTACTTC.

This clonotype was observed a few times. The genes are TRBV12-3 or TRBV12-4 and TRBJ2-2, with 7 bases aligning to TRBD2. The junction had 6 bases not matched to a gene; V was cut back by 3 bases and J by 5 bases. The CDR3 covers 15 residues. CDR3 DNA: TGTGCCAGCAGTTTTGCCAGCGGGACTACCGGGGAGCTGTTTTTT. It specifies CASSFASGTTGELFF.

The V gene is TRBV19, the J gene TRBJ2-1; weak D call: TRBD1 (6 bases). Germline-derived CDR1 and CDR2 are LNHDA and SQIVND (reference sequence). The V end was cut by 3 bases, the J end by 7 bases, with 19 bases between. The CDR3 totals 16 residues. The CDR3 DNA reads TGTGCCAGTAGTATTCGCAGGGGCGGTATACTAAATGAGCAGTTCTTC. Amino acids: CASSIRRGGILNEQFF.

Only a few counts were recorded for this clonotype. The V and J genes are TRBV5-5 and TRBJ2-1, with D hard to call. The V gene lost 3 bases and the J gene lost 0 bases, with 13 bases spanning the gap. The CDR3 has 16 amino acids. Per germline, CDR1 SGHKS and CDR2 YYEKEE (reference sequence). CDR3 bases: TGTGCCAGCAGCTGGGCAGCAGAGAGCTCCTACAATGAGCAGTTCTTC. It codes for CASSWAAESSYNEQFF. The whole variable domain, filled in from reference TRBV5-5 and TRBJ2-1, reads DAGVTQSPTHLIKTRGQQVTLRCSPISGHKSVSWYQQVLGQGPQFIFQYYEKEERGRGNFPDRFSARQFPNYSSELNVNALLLGDSALYLCASSWAAESSYNEQFFGPGTRLTVL.

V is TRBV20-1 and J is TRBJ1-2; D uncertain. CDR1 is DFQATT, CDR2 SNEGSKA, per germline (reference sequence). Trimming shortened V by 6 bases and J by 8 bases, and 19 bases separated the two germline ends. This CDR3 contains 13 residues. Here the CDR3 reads CSAIPGVFFGYTF. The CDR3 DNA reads TGCAGTGCGATTCCCGGAGTCTTCTTCGGCTACACCTTC.

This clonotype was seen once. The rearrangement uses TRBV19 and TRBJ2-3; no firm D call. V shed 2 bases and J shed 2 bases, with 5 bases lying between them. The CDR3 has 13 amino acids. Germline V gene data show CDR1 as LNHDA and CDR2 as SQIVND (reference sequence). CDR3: CASSIFATDTQYF. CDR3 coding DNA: TGTGCCAGTAGTATATTTGCCACAGATACGCAGTATTTT.

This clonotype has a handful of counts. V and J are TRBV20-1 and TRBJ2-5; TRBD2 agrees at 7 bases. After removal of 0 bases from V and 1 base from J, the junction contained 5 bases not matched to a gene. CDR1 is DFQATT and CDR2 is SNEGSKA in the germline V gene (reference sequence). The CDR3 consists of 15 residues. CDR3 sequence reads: CSARDLREIQETQYF. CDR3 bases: TGCAGTGCTAGAGATCTGCGGGAGATCCAAGAGACCCAGTACTTC.

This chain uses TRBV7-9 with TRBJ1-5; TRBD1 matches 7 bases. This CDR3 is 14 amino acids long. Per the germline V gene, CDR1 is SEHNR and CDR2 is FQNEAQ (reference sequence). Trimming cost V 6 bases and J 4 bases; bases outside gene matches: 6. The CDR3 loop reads CASSSTGKNQPQHF. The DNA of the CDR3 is TGTGCCAGCAGTTCGACAGGGAAGAATCAGCCCCAGCATTTT.

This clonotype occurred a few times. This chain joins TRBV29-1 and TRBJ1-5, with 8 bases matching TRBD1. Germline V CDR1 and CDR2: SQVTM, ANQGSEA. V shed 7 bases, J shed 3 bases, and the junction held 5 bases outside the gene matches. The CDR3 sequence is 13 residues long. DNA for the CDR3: TGCAGCGCTCAGGGGGCACTCAATCAGCCCCAGCATTTT. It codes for CSAQGALNQPQHF.

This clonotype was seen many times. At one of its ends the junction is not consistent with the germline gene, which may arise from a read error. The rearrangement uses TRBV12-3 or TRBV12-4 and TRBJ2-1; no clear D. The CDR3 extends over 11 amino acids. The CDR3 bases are TGTGCCAGCAGCTTAGGCGGTGAGCAGTTCTTC. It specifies CASSLGGEQFF.

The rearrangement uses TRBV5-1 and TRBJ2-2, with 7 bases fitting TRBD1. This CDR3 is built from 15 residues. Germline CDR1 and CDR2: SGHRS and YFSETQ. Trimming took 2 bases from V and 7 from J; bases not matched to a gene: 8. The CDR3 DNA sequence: TGCGCCAGCAGCTTCGACAGGGTTTTGAACGGGGAGCTGTTTTTT. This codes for CASSFDRVLNGELFF. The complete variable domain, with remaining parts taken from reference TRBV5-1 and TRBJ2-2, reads KAGVTQTPRYLIKTRGQQVTLSCSPISGHRSVSWYQQTPGQGLQFLFEYFSETQRNKGNFPGRFSGRQFSNSRSEMNVSTLELGDSALYLCASSFDRVLNGELFFGEGSRLTVL.

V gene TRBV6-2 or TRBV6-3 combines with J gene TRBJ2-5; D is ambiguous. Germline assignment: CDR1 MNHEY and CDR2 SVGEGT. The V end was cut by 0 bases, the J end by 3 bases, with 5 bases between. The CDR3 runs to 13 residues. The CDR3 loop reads CASSYSLEETQYF. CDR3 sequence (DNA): TGTGCCAGCAGTTACTCCTTAGAAGAGACCCAGTACTTC.

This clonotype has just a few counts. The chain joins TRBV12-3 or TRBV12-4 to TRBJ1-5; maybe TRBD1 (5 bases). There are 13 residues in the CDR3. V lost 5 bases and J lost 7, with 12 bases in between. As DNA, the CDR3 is TGTGCCAGCAGTGAACACAGGAGACAGCCCCAGCATTTT. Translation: CASSEHRRQPQHF.

The CDR3 DNA reads as TGCAGTGCTACGGCCGGTGAGACCCAGTACTTC. Amino acid sequence: CSATAGETQYF. The chain has TRBV20-1 and TRBJ2-5; D gene unclear. Germline CDR1 and CDR2: DFQATT and SNEGSKA (reference sequence). The CDR3 contains 11 residues. The V and J ends lost 4 bases and 5 bases respectively, with 8 bases between them.

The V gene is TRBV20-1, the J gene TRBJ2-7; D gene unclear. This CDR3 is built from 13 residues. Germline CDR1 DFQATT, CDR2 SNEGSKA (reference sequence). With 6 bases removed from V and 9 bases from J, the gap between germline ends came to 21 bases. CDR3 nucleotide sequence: TGCAGTGCCGGAGACCATTTCCAAGTGAGGCAGTACTTC. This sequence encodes CSAGDHFQVRQYF.

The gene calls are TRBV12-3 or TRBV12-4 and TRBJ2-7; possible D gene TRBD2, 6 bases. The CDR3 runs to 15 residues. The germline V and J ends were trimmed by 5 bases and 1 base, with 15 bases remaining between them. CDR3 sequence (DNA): TGTGCCAGCAGTCGTCACCCACTAGCATCCTACGAGCAGTACTTC. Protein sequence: CASSRHPLASYEQYF.